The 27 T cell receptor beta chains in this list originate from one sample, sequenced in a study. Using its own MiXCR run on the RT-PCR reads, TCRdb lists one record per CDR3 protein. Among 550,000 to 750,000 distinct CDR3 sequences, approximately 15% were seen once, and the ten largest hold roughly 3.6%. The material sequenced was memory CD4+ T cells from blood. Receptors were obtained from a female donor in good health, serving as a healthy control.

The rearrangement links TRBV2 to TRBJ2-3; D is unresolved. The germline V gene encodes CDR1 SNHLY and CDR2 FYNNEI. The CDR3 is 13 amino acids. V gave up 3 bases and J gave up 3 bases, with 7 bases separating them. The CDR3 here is CASSEQETDTQYF. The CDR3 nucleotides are TGTGCCAGCAGTGAGCAAGAGACAGATACGCAGTATTTT.

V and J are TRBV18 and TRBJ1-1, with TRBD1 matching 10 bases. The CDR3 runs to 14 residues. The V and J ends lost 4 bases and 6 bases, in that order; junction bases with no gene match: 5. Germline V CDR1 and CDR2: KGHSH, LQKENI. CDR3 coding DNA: TGTGCCAGCTCACGCGGACAGGGGGAATCTGAAGCTTTCTTT. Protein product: CASSRGQGESEAFF. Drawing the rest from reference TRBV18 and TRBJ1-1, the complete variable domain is NAGVMQNPRHLVRRRGQEARLRCSPMKGHSHVYWYRQLPEEGLKFMVYLQKENIIDESGMPKERFSAEFPKEGPSILRIQQVVRGDSAAYFCASSRGQGESEAFFGQGTRLTVV.

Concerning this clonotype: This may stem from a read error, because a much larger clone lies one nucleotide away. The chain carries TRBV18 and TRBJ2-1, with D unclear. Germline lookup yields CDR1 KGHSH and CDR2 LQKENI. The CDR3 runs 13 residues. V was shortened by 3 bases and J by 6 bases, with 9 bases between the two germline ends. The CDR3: CASSPYPLNEQFF. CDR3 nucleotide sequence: TGTGCCAGCTCACCTTACCCGCTCAATGAGCAGTTCTTC. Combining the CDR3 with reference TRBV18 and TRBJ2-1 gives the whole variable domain NAGVMQNPRHLVRRRGQEARLRCSPMKGHSHVYWYRQLPEEGLKFMVYLQKENIIDESGMPKERFSAEFPKEGPSILRIQQVVRGDSAAYFCASSPYPLNEQFFGPGTRLTVL.

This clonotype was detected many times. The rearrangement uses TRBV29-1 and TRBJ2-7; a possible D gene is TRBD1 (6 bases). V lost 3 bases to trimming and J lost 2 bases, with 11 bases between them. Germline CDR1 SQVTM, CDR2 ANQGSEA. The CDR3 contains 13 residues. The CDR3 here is CSVDKTGTYEQYF. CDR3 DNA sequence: TGCAGCGTTGATAAGACAGGTACCTACGAGCAGTACTTC.

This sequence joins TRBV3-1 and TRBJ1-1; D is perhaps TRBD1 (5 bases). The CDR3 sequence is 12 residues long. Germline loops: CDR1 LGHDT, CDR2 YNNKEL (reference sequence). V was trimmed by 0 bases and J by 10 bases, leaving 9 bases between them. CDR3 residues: CASSQDPGGAFF. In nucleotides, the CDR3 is TGTGCCAGCAGCCAAGATCCCGGGGGAGCTTTCTTT.

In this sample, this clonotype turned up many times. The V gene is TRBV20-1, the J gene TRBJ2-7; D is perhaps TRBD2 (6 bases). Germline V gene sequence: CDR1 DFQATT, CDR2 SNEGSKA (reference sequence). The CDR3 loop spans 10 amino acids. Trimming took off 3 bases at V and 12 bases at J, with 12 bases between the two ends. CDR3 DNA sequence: TGCAGTGCTAGTAAGGGACTCTTGTACTTC. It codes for CSASKGLLYF.

This CDR3 is CASRTLRTGNYEQYF. The CDR3 bases are TGTGCCAGCAGAACCTTAAGGACAGGGAACTACGAGCAGTACTTC. The chain has TRBV11-2 and TRBJ2-7; 8 positions match TRBD1. Trimming removed 6 bases from V and 3 bases from J; junction bases left unmatched: 10. The germline gives CDR1 SGHAT, CDR2 FQNNGV. The CDR3 length is 15 residues.

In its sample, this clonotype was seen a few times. DNA for the CDR3: TGTGCCAGCAGCGTAGCTGGCGGGAGGGGAACAGATACGCAGTATTTT. This sequence encodes CASSVAGGRGTDTQYF. The rearrangement joins TRBV9 to TRBJ2-3, with 9 nucleotides matching TRBD2. The ends lost 0 bases at V and 3 bases at J; junction bases unmatched: 5. Germline CDR1 reads SGDLS; CDR2 reads YYNGEE. The CDR3 extends over 16 amino acids.

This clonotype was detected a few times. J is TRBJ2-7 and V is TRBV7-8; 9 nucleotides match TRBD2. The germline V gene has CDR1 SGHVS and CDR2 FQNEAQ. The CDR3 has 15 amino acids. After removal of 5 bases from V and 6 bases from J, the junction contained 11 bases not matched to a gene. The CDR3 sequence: CASSTGTSLGGEQYF. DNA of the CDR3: TGTGCCAGCAGCACCGGGACTAGCCTCGGAGGCGAGCAGTACTTC.

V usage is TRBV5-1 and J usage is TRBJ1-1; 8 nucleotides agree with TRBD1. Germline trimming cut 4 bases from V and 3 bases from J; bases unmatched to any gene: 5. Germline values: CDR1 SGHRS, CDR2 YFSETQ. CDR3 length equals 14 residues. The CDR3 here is CASSLTQGDTEAFF. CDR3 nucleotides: TGCGCCAGCAGCCTAACACAGGGGGACACTGAAGCTTTCTTT. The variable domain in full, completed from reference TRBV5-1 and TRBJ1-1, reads KAGVTQTPRYLIKTRGQQVTLSCSPISGHRSVSWYQQTPGQGLQFLFEYFSETQRNKGNFPGRFSGRQFSNSRSEMNVSTLELGDSALYLCASSLTQGDTEAFFGQGTRLTVV.

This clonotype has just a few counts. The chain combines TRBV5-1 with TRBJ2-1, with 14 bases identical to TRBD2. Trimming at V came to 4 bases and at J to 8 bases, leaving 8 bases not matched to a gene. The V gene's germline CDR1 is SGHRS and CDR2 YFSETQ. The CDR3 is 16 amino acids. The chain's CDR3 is CASSRSSTSGGDEQFF. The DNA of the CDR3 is TGCGCCAGCAGCCGGTCGTCGACTAGCGGGGGGGATGAGCAGTTCTTC.

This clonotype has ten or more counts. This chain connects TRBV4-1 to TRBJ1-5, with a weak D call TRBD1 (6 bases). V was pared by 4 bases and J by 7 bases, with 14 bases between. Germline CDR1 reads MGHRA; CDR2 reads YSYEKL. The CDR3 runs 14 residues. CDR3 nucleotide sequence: TGCGCCAGCAGCCCAGAACCGGGGGGCCAGCCCCAGCATTTT. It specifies CASSPEPGGQPQHF.

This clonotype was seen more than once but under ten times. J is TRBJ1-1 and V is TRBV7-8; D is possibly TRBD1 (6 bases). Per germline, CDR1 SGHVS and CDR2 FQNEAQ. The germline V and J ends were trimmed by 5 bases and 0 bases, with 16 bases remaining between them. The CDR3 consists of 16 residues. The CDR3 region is CASSPGQRELNTEAFF. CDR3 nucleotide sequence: TGTGCCAGCAGCCCAGGACAGAGAGAACTGAACACTGAAGCTTTCTTT.

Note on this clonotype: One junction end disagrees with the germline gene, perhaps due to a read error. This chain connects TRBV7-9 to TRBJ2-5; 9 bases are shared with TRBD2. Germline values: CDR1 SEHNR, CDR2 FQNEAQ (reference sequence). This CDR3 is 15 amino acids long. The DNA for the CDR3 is TGTGCCAACAGCTCCCCCGCTAGCGGGGATGTAACCCAGTACTTC. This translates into CANSSPASGDVTQYF.

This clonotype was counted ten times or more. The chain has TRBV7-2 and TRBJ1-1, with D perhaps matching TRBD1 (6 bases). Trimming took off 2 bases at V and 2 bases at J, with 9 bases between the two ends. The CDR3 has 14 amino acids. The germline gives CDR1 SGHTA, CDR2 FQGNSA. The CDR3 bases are TGTGCCAGCAGCTTATCGGGGGGCAACACTGAAGCTTTCTTT. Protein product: CASSLSGGNTEAFF.

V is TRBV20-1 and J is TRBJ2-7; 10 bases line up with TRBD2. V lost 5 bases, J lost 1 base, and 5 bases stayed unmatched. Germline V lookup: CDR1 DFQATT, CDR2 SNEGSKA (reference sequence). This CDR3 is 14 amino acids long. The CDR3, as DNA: TGCAGTGCTCGAGGACTAGCGGATTCCTACGAGCAGTACTTC. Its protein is CSARGLADSYEQYF.

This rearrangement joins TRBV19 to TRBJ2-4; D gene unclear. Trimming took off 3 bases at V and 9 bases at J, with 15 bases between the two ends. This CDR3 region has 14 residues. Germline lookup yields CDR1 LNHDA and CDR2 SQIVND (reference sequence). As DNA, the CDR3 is TGTGCCAGTAGTATCCATGAACAAGTAGGCATTCAGTACTTC. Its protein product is CASSIHEQVGIQYF.

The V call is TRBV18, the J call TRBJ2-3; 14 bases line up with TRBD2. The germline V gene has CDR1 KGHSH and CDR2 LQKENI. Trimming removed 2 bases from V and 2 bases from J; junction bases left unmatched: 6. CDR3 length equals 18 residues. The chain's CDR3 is CASSPGLAGGMHTDTQYF. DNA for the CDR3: TGTGCCAGCTCACCAGGACTAGCGGGGGGTATGCACACAGATACGCAGTATTTT.

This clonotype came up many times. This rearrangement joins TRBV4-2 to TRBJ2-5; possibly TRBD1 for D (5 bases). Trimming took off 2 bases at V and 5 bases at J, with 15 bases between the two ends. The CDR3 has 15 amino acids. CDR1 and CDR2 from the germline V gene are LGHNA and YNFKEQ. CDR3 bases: TGTGCCAGCAGCCAAATATCCGACAGATATGAGACCCAGTACTTC. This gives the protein CASSQISDRYETQYF.

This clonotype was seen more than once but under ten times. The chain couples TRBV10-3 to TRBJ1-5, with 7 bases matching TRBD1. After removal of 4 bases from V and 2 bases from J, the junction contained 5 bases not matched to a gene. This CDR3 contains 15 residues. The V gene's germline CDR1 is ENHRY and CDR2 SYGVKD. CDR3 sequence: CAISAGGGGNQPQHF. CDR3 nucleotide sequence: TGTGCCATCAGTGCAGGGGGGGGAGGCAATCAGCCCCAGCATTTT.

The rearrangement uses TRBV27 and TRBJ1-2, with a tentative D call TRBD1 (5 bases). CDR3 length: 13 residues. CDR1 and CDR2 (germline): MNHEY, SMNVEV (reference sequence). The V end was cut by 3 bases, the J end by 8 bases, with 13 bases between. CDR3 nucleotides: TGTGCCAGCAGTTTCAGGGAGAATAGCGGCTACACCTTC. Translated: CASSFRENSGYTF.

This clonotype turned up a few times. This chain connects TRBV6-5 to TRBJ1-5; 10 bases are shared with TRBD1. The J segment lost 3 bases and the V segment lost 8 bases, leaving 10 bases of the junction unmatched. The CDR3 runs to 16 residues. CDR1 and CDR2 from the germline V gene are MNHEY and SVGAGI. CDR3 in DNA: TGTGCCAGCGGGGGTCGGGACAGGGGTTACAATCAGCCCCAGCATTTT. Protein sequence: CASGGRDRGYNQPQHF.

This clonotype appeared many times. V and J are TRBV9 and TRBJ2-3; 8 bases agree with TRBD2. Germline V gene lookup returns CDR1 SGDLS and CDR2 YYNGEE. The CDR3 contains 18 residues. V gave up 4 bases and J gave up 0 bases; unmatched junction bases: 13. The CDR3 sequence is CASSPQRSSGQSTDTQYF. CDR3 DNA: TGTGCCAGCAGCCCGCAGCGTTCTAGCGGGCAGAGCACAGATACGCAGTATTTT.

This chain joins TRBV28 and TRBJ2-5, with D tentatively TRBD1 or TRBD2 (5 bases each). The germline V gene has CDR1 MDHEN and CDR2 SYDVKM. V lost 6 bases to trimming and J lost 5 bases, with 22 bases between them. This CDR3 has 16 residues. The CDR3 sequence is CASRSVGDLGIETQYF. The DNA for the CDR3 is TGTGCCAGCAGGTCCGTCGGGGACCTGGGTATCGAGACCCAGTACTTC.

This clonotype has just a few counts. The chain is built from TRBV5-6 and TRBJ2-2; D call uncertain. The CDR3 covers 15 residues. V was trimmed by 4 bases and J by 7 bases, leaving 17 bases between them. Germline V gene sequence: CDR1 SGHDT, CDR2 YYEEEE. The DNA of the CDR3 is TGTGCCAGCAGCCCTCCCGCTAGATTTGGCGGGGAGCTGTTTTTT. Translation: CASSPPARFGGELFF.

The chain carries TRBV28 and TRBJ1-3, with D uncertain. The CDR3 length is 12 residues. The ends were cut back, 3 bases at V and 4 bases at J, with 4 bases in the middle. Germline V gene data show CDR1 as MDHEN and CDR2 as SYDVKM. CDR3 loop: CASSLFGNTIYF. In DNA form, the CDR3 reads TGTGCCAGCAGTTTGTTCGGAAACACCATATATTTT. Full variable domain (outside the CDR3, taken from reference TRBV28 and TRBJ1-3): DVKVTQSSRYLVKRTGEKVFLECVQDMDHENMFWYRQDPGLGLRLIYFSYDVKMKEKGDIPEGYSVSREKKERFSLILESASTNQTSMYLCASSLFGNTIYFGEGSWLTVV.

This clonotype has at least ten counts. This chain's CDR3 is CSALAGGPGDTQYF. For the CDR3, the DNA is TGCAGTGCCCTAGCGGGAGGGCCGGGAGATACGCAGTATTTT. The J gene is TRBJ2-3, the V gene TRBV29-1, with 12 bases identical to TRBD2. CDR1 is SQVTM and CDR2 is ANQGSEA in the germline V gene. The CDR3 loop spans 14 amino acids.